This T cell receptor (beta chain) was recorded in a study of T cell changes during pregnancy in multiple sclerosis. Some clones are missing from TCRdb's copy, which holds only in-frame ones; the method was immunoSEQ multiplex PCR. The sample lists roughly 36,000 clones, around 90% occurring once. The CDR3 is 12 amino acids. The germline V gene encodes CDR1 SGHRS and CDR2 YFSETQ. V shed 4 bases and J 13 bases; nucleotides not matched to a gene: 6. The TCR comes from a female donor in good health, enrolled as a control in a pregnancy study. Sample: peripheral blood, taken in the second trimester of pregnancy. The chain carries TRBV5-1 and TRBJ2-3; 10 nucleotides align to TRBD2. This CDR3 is CASSIDSGRKYF. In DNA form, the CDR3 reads TGCGCCAGCAGCATCGATAGCGGGAGGAAGTATTTT.